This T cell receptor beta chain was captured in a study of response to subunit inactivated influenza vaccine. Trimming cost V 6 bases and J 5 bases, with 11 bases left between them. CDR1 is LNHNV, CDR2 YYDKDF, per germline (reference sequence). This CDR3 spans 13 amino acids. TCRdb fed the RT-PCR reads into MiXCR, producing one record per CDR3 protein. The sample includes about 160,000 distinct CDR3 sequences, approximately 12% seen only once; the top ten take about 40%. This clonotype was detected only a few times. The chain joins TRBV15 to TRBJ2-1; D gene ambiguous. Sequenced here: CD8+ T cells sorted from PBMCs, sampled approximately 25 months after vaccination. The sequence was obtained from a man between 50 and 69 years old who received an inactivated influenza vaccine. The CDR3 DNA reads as TGTGCCACCAGTCAGGCGCTCGACAATGAGCAGTTCTTC. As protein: CATSQALDNEQFF.